These 22 T cell receptor beta chains share one sample of origin, sequenced in a study of tumor and adjacent non-tumor tissue in lung cancer. Three rounds of nested PCR, following a modified ARM-PCR protocol, produced the TCRbeta library. In TCRdb, the multiplex PCR reads were re-called with MiXCR into one record per CDR3 protein. This sample yields 60,000 to 85,000 distinct CDR3 sequences, of which over 70% are seen a single time; less than 15% belongs to the top ten. The template was RNA from unsorted bulk tissue. Material: lung tumor tissue. The receptors come from a woman aged 45-65 years with non-small cell lung cancer.

Turning to this clonotype: A much larger clonotype is one base distant, so this may be a read error. In nucleotides, the CDR3 is TGTGCCAGCAGCAATCAGCCCCAGCAATTT. Amino acids: CASSNQPQQF. The genes are TRBV5-6 and TRBJ1-5; no firm D call. CDR1 is SGHDT, CDR2 YYEEEE, per germline. This CDR3 is 10 amino acids long.

A single count supports this clonotype. One end of the junction varies from germline; a read error may be responsible. V is TRBV10-3 and J is TRBJ1-2; TRBD1 might be the D (6 bases). Germline values: CDR1 ENHRY, CDR2 SYGVKD. This CDR3 is built from 15 residues. The CDR3 loop reads CVISAPGQGHHGYTF. CDR3 nucleotide sequence: TGTGTCATCAGTGCCCCGGGGCAGGGGCACCATGGCTACACCTTC.

This clonotype is a singleton in its sample. Mismatch with germline at one junction end may stem from a read error. V is TRBV10-3 and J is TRBJ2-6; maybe TRBD1 (5 bases). CDR3 length: 15 residues. The V gene's germline CDR1 is ENHRY and CDR2 SYGVKD. The CDR3 sequence: CAISESESGANVPTF. The CDR3 coding sequence is TGTGCCATCAGCGAGTCGGAGTCTGGGGCCAACGTCCCGACTTTC.

This clonotype was seen just once. V and J are TRBV29-1 and TRBJ2-1; unclear D gene. The V gene lost 0 bases and the J gene lost 15 bases, with 30 bases spanning the gap. Looked up from germline, CDR1 is SQVTM and CDR2 is ANQGSEA. The CDR3 loop spans 17 amino acids. CDR3 nucleotide sequence: TGCAGCGTTGAAGATCTAGGCGGCTGGAGCTCCTACAATGAGTGGTTCTTC. It translates to CSVEDLGGWSSYNEWFF.

Turning to this clonotype: Compared with germline, one end of the junction differs, possibly owing to a read error. V and J are TRBV19 and TRBJ2-1; 7 bases are a match to TRBD1. Germline CDR1 LNHDA, CDR2 SQIVND (reference sequence). The CDR3 sequence is 15 residues long. Here the CDR3 DNA reads TGTGCCAATAGTAGGGGGACAGTGGACGACAATGAGCAGTTCTTC. Protein sequence: CANSRGTVDDNEQFF.

As to this clonotype: In this CDR3 the conserved last residue, phenylalanine or tryptophan, is missing, so a read error is likely. The chain recombines TRBV6-1 with TRBJ2-4; 9 bases map to TRBD1. With 5 bases clipped from V and 3 bases from J, the junction kept 14 bases outside the gene matches. The CDR3 contains 18 residues. Germline V gives CDR1 MNHNS, CDR2 SASEGT. The CDR3 region has the DNA TGTGCCAGCAGTCGGCCAAGGACAGGGGATCTTGTCAAAAACATTCAGTACGTC. This gives the protein CASSRPRTGDLVKNIQYV.

The chain has TRBV11-3 and TRBJ1-2; TRBD1 is a possible D gene (5 bases). CDR1 and CDR2 (germline): SGHNT, YENEEA. The CDR3 consists of 12 residues. CDR3 sequence reads: CDNKRGCYGYTF. In nucleotides, the CDR3 is TGTGACAACAAGAGGGGTTGCTATGGCTACACCTTC. Supplemented by reference TRBV11-3 and TRBJ1-2, the full variable domain reads EAGVVQSPRYKIIEKKQPVAFWCNPISGHNTLYWYLQNLGQGPELLIRYENEEAVDDSQLPKDRFSAERLKGVDSTLKIQPAELGDSAVYLCDNKRGCYGYTFGSGTRLTVV.

The CDR3 is CASTTGIGIFNTEAFF. The DNA for the CDR3 is TGTGCCAGCACCACAGGGATAGGTATTTTCAACACTGAAGCTTTCTTT. The V call is TRBV6-1, the J call TRBJ1-1; D is possibly TRBD1 (6 bases). V dropped 7 bases and J dropped 2 bases, with 20 bases sitting between them. Germline CDR1 MNHNS, CDR2 SASEGT. The CDR3 has 16 residues.

As to this clonotype: Possible read error: a much larger clone is one base away. CDR3 in DNA: TGTGCCAGCGGGAGAGGGGGCAGAATTGAAGCTTTCTTT. This translates into CASGRGGRIEAFF. This rearrangement joins TRBV28 to TRBJ1-1; 7 bases are a match to TRBD1. CDR1 is MDHEN and CDR2 is SYDVKM in the germline V gene. V was pared by 8 bases and J by 7 bases, with 10 bases of the junction left unmatched. The CDR3 is 13 amino acids.

V is TRBV5-4 and J is TRBJ2-7; D might be TRBD2 (6 bases). The CDR3 length is 17 residues. V was shortened by 1 base and J by 11 bases, with 28 bases between the two germline ends. Germline values: CDR1 SGHNT, CDR2 YYREEE (reference sequence). The CDR3 sequence: CASSLSLPWRGIWEEYF. The CDR3 nucleotides read TGTGCCAGCAGCTTGTCACTCCCTTGGCGGGGTATTTGGGAGGAGTACTTC.

To note about this clonotype: Since the CDR3 does not end with the conserved phenylalanine or tryptophan, this likely comes from a read error. The CDR3 DNA sequence: TGTGGCAGCAGCTTGGCCGGGACAGGTGGGAAAGAGCAGTACTAC. Translating gives CGSSLAGTGGKEQYY. V gene TRBV11-2 combines with J gene TRBJ2-7; 8 positions agree with TRBD1. The CDR3 is made up of 15 amino acids. The germline CDR1 and CDR2 sequences are SGHAT and FQNNGV.

Points on this clonotype: The junction departs from germline at one end; a sequencing error may be responsible. This chain links TRBV4-2 with TRBJ1-2; D may be TRBD1 (6 bases). CDR1 is LGHNA, CDR2 YNFKEQ, per germline. CDR3 length equals 13 residues. The chain's CDR3 is CSSSQDDRNGYTF. The CDR3 region has the DNA TGCTCCAGCAGCCAAGATGACAGGAATGGCTACACCTTC.

Ten or more counts support this clonotype. The CDR3 here is CSARWREGSDTQYF. CDR3 coding DNA: TGCAGTGCTAGATGGCGGGAGGGATCAGATACGCAGTATTTT. V gene TRBV20-1 combines with J gene TRBJ2-3, with 9 bases lining up with TRBD2. This CDR3 region has 14 residues. CDR1 DFQATT and CDR2 SNEGSKA come from the germline V gene (reference sequence). With 2 bases clipped from V and 4 bases from J, the junction kept 4 bases outside the gene matches.

Concerning this clonotype itself: A read error may account for a junction end that differs from germline. The genes are TRBV29-1 and TRBJ2-7; unclear D gene. There are 15 residues in the CDR3. Germline V CDR1 and CDR2: SQVTM, ANQGSEA. The CDR3 spells CSVEFASLKTYKQYF. The CDR3 DNA reads TGCAGCGTTGAGTTCGCATCACTGAAAACCTACAAGCAGTACTTC.

About this clonotype: At one of its ends the junction is not consistent with the germline gene, which may arise from a read error. The rearrangement links TRBV6-6 to TRBJ2-1; 8 bases line up with TRBD1. Germline values: CDR1 MNHNY, CDR2 SVGAGI (reference sequence). This CDR3 spans 17 amino acids. The CDR3 DNA is TGTGCCAGCAGAACTCGGACAGGGTTGAGGGGGAGCAATGAGCAGATCTTC. Protein sequence: CASRTRTGLRGSNEQIF.

A note on this clonotype: Since a much larger clone is just one base distant, this may be a read error. This rearrangement joins TRBV20-1 to TRBJ2-2; the D gene is possibly TRBD1 (5 bases). Germline CDR1 reads DFQATT; CDR2 reads SNEGSKA (reference sequence). There are 14 residues in the CDR3. The CDR3 bases are TGCAGTGCGAGAGCAGGGTGGAACACCGGGGAGCTGTTTTTT. Protein: CSARAGWNTGELFF.

This clonotype came up many times. As DNA, the CDR3 is TGTGCCAGCGGGCGGGGGACCGACCTCACTGAAGCTTTCTTT. Translation gives CASGRGTDLTEAFF. V usage is TRBV28 and J usage is TRBJ1-1, with D possibly being TRBD1 (5 bases). Trimming pared 8 bases from V and 4 bases from J, leaving 17 bases between. The V gene's germline CDR1 is MDHEN and CDR2 SYDVKM. The CDR3 covers 14 residues.

Note on this clonotype: This may arise from a read error, as a much more abundant clone is one base away. The J gene is TRBJ1-3, the V gene TRBV30; tentative D call: TRBD1 (5 bases). The germline V gene encodes CDR1 GTSNPN and CDR2 SVGIG (reference sequence). The CDR3 covers 16 residues. DNA for the CDR3: TGTACCTGGACTCCGGGACGGCGGTTCTCTGGAAACACCATATATTTT. Protein sequence: CTWTPGRRFSGNTIYF.

In this sample, this clonotype turned up many times. V and J are TRBV28 and TRBJ2-7; D could derive from TRBD1 or TRBD2 (7 bases each). The V end lost 6 bases, the J end lost 1 base, and 22 bases lay between the germline ends. Germline V lookup: CDR1 MDHEN, CDR2 SYDVKM. The CDR3 runs 17 residues. The CDR3 region is CASRTPGGGRKSYEQYF. The CDR3 DNA reads TGTGCCAGCAGAACCCCAGGGGGGGGCCGGAAGTCCTACGAGCAGTACTTC. The full variable domain, its missing parts supplied by reference TRBV28 and TRBJ2-7, is DVKVTQSSRYLVKRTGEKVFLECVQDMDHENMFWYRQDPGLGLRLIYFSYDVKMKEKGDIPEGYSVSREKKERFSLILESASTNQTSMYLCASRTPGGGRKSYEQYFGPGTRLTVT.

Points on this clonotype: The junction and the germline gene differ at one end; a read error may be behind it. This rearrangement joins TRBV7-9 to TRBJ2-5; no definite D call. The germline V gene encodes CDR1 SEHNR and CDR2 FQNEAQ (reference sequence). The CDR3 extends over 13 amino acids. CDR3 sequence (DNA): TGTACCAGCAGCCTCCCAAACCAAGGGACCCAGTACTTC. Encoded protein: CTSSLPNQGTQYF.

In this sample, this clonotype turned up a few times. A read error may produce the germline difference seen at one junction end. The V and J genes are TRBV20-1 and TRBJ2-3, with D perhaps assigned TRBD1 or TRBD2 (5 bases each). Germline-derived CDR1 and CDR2 are DFQATT and SNEGSKA (reference sequence). There are 14 residues in the CDR3. This chain's CDR3 is CSAPGLDGTDTQCF. CDR3 bases: TGCAGTGCTCCGGGGCTAGATGGCACAGATACGCAGTGTTTT.

Remarks on this clonotype: One end of the junction is discordant with germline, which a read error may explain. This chain joins TRBV6-5 and TRBJ1-1, with D unclear. Per the germline V gene, CDR1 is MNHEY and CDR2 is SVGAGI. This CDR3 is 15 amino acids long. The CDR3 DNA sequence: TGTGTCAGCAGTTACGGCAGGAATGGGTACACTGAAGCTTTCTTT. Its translation is CVSSYGRNGYTEAFF.